Below, 22 T cell receptor beta chains from the same sample are listed, as sequenced in a study of T cell clones after liver transplantation. The method was immunoSEQ multiplex PCR; TCRdb's version includes in-frame clones alone and lacks a portion of them. The sample lists nearly 45,000 clones; about 82% were seen once. The starting material was CD4+ T cells from blood, obtained 24 months after liver transplant. These receptors were collected from a human patient who received a liver transplant. Some T cells could come from the graft donor.

The V call is TRBV7-3, the J call TRBJ1-1, with unresolved D. The CDR3 is 13 residues long. Deletions cut 4 bases from V and 8 bases from J, with 14 bases between. Germline loops: CDR1 SGHTA, CDR2 FQGTGA. The CDR3 is CASSSDGLREAFF. For the CDR3, the DNA is TGTGCCAGCAGCTCGGACGGACTTAGGGAAGCTTTCTTT.

A single count supports this clone. The chain recombines TRBV11-2 with TRBJ1-1; D not resolved. From germline, CDR1 is SGHAT and CDR2 FQNNGV. The CDR3 covers 12 residues. V was clipped by 3 bases and J by 1 base, with 3 bases between them. For the CDR3, the DNA is TGTGCCAGCAGCTTCAGGAACACTGAAGCTTTCTTT. It yields the protein CASSFRNTEAFF.

The chain has TRBV6-5 and TRBJ1-1; TRBD1 aligns across 9 bases. J lost 2 bases, V lost 6 bases, and 4 bases had no gene match. The CDR3 consists of 14 residues. Germline assignment: CDR1 MNHEY and CDR2 SVGAGI. CDR3: CASSRTGGNTEAFF. The CDR3 region has the DNA TGTGCCAGCAGCCGAACAGGGGGCAACACTGAAGCTTTCTTT.

The J gene is TRBJ2-7, the V gene TRBV5-4, with 10 bases lining up with TRBD1. CDR1 is SGHNT, CDR2 YYREEE, per germline (reference sequence). The CDR3 runs 14 residues. V was pared by 2 bases and J by 6 bases, with 5 bases of the junction left unmatched. CDR3 nucleotides: TGTGCCAGCAGCTTAGGACAGGGGGTTATCGAGCAGTACTTC. It codes for CASSLGQGVIEQYF.

The chain links TRBV5-6 to TRBJ2-7, with D unclear. V lost 4 bases, J lost 0 bases, and 5 bases lay in between. The germline CDR1 and CDR2 sequences are SGHDT and YYEEEE. The CDR3 totals 12 residues. The CDR3 protein is CASSQNSYEQYF. The CDR3 DNA reads TGTGCCAGCAGCCAAAACTCCTACGAGCAGTACTTC.

The sample holds a few counts of this clone. This chain joins TRBV6-1 and TRBJ2-2; D unclear. This CDR3 spans 14 amino acids. Germline V gene lookup returns CDR1 MNHNS and CDR2 SASEGT. V dropped 6 bases and J dropped 7 bases, with 15 bases sitting between them. The CDR3 loop reads CASSGEGNLGELFF. Written as DNA, the CDR3 is TGTGCCAGCAGCGGAGAAGGCAATCTCGGGGAGCTGTTTTTT.

The chain links TRBV6-5 to TRBJ2-5; TRBD1 is a possible D gene (6 bases). Trimming took off 4 bases at V and 6 bases at J, with 15 bases between the two ends. Per germline, CDR1 MNHEY and CDR2 SVGAGI. This CDR3 spans 14 amino acids. CDR3 DNA sequence: TGTGCCAGCAGTTTGGCAGGGGCCGGACAGACCCAGTACTTC. Translating gives CASSLAGAGQTQYF.

V usage is TRBV15 and J usage is TRBJ2-7; no reliable D call. The germline gives CDR1 LNHNV, CDR2 YYDKDF (reference sequence). This CDR3 spans 12 amino acids. V lost 0 bases and J lost 2, with 2 bases in between. CDR3 loop: CATSRDTYEQYF. The CDR3 DNA reads as TGTGCCACCAGCAGAGATACCTACGAGCAGTACTTC.

V usage is TRBV9 and J usage is TRBJ2-7, with 8 positions matching TRBD1. The germline V gene has CDR1 SGDLS and CDR2 YYNGEE. The CDR3 loop spans 14 amino acids. Trimming at V came to 4 bases and at J to 6 bases, leaving 9 bases not matched to a gene. The CDR3 DNA is TGTGCCAGCAGCCCCCGACAGGGGACGGGCGAGCAGTACTTC. Translating it yields CASSPRQGTGEQYF.

The chain uses TRBV5-1 and TRBJ1-1, with TRBD1 as a possible D gene (5 bases). The V gene's germline CDR1 is SGHRS and CDR2 YFSETQ. There are 16 residues in the CDR3. The germline V and J ends were trimmed by 3 bases and 3 bases, with 18 bases remaining between them. This chain's CDR3 is CASSSQGRSVDTEAFF. The CDR3 bases are TGCGCCAGCAGCTCCCAGGGTAGGTCCGTGGACACTGAAGCTTTCTTT.

This chain uses TRBV9 with TRBJ2-7, with TRBD2 matching 10 bases. CDR1 and CDR2 from the germline V gene are SGDLS and YYNGEE. J was trimmed by 4 bases and V by 4 bases; bases with no gene match: 11. CDR3 length equals 16 residues. CDR3: CASSQGLAGVTYEQYF. The CDR3 DNA sequence: TGTGCCAGCAGCCAGGGGCTAGCGGGAGTTACTTACGAGCAGTACTTC.

This rearrangement joins TRBV28 to TRBJ2-3, with TRBD2 matching over 12 bases. This CDR3 spans 17 amino acids. Germline-derived CDR1 and CDR2 are MDHEN and SYDVKM. Trimming at V came to 3 bases and at J to 2 bases, leaving 6 bases not matched to a gene. In DNA, the CDR3 is TGTGCCAGCAGTTTTACCTGGACTAGCGGGGCCACAGATACGCAGTATTTT. Amino acids: CASSFTWTSGATDTQYF.

This clone was recorded once. This rearrangement joins TRBV5-4 to TRBJ1-2, with a tentative D call TRBD1 (6 bases). This CDR3 region has 13 residues. The V end lost 6 bases, the J end lost 4 bases, and 13 bases lay between the germline ends. Germline lookup yields CDR1 SGHNT and CDR2 YYREEE (reference sequence). DNA for the CDR3: TGTGCCAGCAACACACGGGGGGCCTATGGCTACACCTTC. Translated: CASNTRGAYGYTF. The entire variable domain, with the rest obtained from reference TRBV5-4 and TRBJ1-2, is as follows: ETGVTQSPTHLIKTRGQQVTLRCSSQSGHNTVSWYQQALGQGPQFIFQYYREEENGRGNFPPRFSGLQFPNYSSELNVNALELDDSALYLCASNTRGAYGYTFGSGTRLTVV.

The V and J genes are TRBV5-5 and TRBJ2-5, with D possibly being TRBD2 (6 bases). The germline gives CDR1 SGHKS, CDR2 YYEKEE (reference sequence). Trimming shortened V by 4 bases and J by 3 bases, and 19 bases separated the two germline ends. The length of the CDR3 is 16 residues. The CDR3 here is CASSGGVRNLKETQYF. CDR3 nucleotide sequence: TGTGCCAGCAGCGGAGGGGTGAGGAATTTGAAAGAGACCCAGTACTTC. The full variable domain, rest sourced from reference TRBV5-5 and TRBJ2-5, is DAGVTQSPTHLIKTRGQQVTLRCSPISGHKSVSWYQQVLGQGPQFIFQYYEKEERGRGNFPDRFSARQFPNYSSELNVNALLLGDSALYLCASSGGVRNLKETQYFGPGTRLLVL.

The chain is built from TRBV4-2 and TRBJ1-3; TRBD1 aligns across 8 bases. The germline V gene has CDR1 LGHNA and CDR2 YNFKEQ. J lost 0 bases, V lost 4 bases, and 17 bases had no gene match. The CDR3 loop spans 20 amino acids. The CDR3 reads CASSPFSGTGLLFSGNTIYF. In DNA, the CDR3 is TGTGCCAGCAGCCCCTTTTCCGGGACAGGTCTACTTTTCTCTGGAAACACCATATATTTT.

The V gene is TRBV27, the J gene TRBJ1-5, with a possible D match to TRBD1 (5 bases). The V gene's germline CDR1 is MNHEY and CDR2 SMNVEV (reference sequence). Trimming took off 2 bases at V and 4 bases at J, with 24 bases between the two ends. The CDR3 totals 19 residues. CDR3 in DNA: TGTGCCAGCAGTTTAAATCGTGGGGGAAACGGGGCACGAAATCAGCCCCAGCATTTT. Translating gives CASSLNRGGNGARNQPQHF.

The chain combines TRBV29-1 with TRBJ2-7, with TRBD1 matching 11 bases. The CDR3 extends over 14 amino acids. Trimming removed 7 bases from V and 9 bases from J; junction bases left unmatched: 14. CDR1 and CDR2 (germline): SQVTM, ANQGSEA. The CDR3 DNA reads as TGCAGCGCTGGGTGGGGACAGGGGGGTGTTGCGCAGTACTTC. Translating gives CSAGWGQGGVAQYF.

As DNA, the CDR3 is TGTGCCAGTAGGAGGGGGGTGGAGCAGTACTTC. Its protein product is CASRRGVEQYF. V usage is TRBV19 and J usage is TRBJ2-7, with D perhaps assigned TRBD1 or TRBD2 (6 bases each). In germline, CDR1 is LNHDA, CDR2 SQIVND (reference sequence). The V gene lost 6 bases and the J gene lost 7 bases, with 10 bases spanning the gap. This CDR3 has 11 amino acids.

The chain has TRBV4-1 and TRBJ2-7; maybe TRBD1 (6 bases). Germline V gene sequence: CDR1 MGHRA, CDR2 YSYEKL. There are 15 residues in the CDR3. V lost 2 bases, J lost 2 bases, and 13 bases lay in between. DNA of the CDR3: TGCGCCAGCAGCCAATCACCGGGACAAACCTACGAGCAGTACTTC. Its translation is CASSQSPGQTYEQYF.

V gene TRBV29-1 combines with J gene TRBJ1-3; tentatively, D is TRBD1 (5 bases). This CDR3 is 15 amino acids long. Trimming stripped 4 bases from V and 0 bases from J, with 13 bases between. The germline V gene encodes CDR1 SQVTM and CDR2 ANQGSEA. CDR3 loop: CSVGTGGTSGNTIYF. The CDR3 region has the DNA TGCAGCGTTGGAACCGGGGGTACCTCTGGAAACACCATATATTTT.

This sequence joins TRBV14 and TRBJ2-2, with TRBD2 matching 7 bases. Germline CDR1 reads SGHDN; CDR2 reads FVKESK. This CDR3 is 15 amino acids long. After removal of 0 bases from V and 6 bases from J, the junction contained 4 bases not matched to a gene. Written as DNA, the CDR3 is TGTGCCAGCAGCCAAGACGCGGGAGTTCCCGGGGAGCTGTTTTTT. Residues: CASSQDAGVPGELFF.

J is TRBJ2-2 and V is TRBV7-8; D gene unclear. Trimming removed 3 bases at V and 7 bases at J, with 3 bases between. The CDR3 has 11 residues. Germline CDR1 SGHVS, CDR2 FQNEAQ. The chain's CDR3 is CASSLDGELFF. CDR3 DNA sequence: TGTGCCAGCAGCTTGGACGGGGAGCTGTTTTTT.